The next 30 T cell receptor beta chains were all read from a single sample in a study of T cells in Graves' hyperthyroidism and ophthalmopathy. The TCR beta CDR3 regions underwent amplification using RNA transcripts as the source. First-round RT-PCR of the TCR CDR3 relied on the HTBI primer set. TCRdb reprocessed the multiplex PCR reads via MiXCR and lists one record per CDR3 protein. The profile covers some 92,000 distinct CDR3 sequences, with approximately 40% appearing a single time and approximately 10% taken by the ten largest. Sequenced input: peripheral blood or thyroid tissue (not recorded which). Receptors originate from a woman aged 25 to 39 with Graves' hyperthyroidism.

Notes on this clonotype: The junction and the germline gene differ at one end; a read error may be behind it. V usage is TRBV7-8 and J usage is TRBJ2-2; the match to TRBD2 covers 8 bases. Germline V gene sequence: CDR1 SGHVS, CDR2 FQNEAQ. This CDR3 contains 14 residues. The CDR3 spells CAGSILAGTRELFF. The CDR3 DNA reads TGTGCCGGCAGCATCCTAGCGGGTACGAGGGAGCTGTTTTTT.

This clonotype was detected ten times or more. The chain combines TRBV20-1 with TRBJ1-6; D is unresolved. Germline V gene lookup returns CDR1 DFQATT and CDR2 SNEGSKA (reference sequence). This CDR3 is built from 13 residues. V lost 6 bases and J lost 9, with 15 bases in between. Here the CDR3 reads CSAGPSILSPLHF. The CDR3 DNA follows: TGCAGTGCCGGACCGAGTATTCTTTCACCCCTCCACTTT.

V is TRBV7-9 and J is TRBJ2-7; 11 nucleotides agree with TRBD1. CDR3 size: 14 residues. Germline trimming cut 5 bases from V and 6 bases from J; bases unmatched to any gene: 6. CDR1 and CDR2 (germline): SEHNR, FQNEAQ (reference sequence). As DNA, the CDR3 is TGTGCCAGCAGCGGGGACAGGGGGTCCAGCGAGCAGTACTTC. The encoded protein is CASSGDRGSSEQYF.

Turning to this clonotype: Germline and junction disagree at one end, which may indicate a read error. This sequence joins TRBV11-2 and TRBJ1-2, with D uncertain. The CDR3 extends over 16 amino acids. Germline V gene lookup returns CDR1 SGHAT and CDR2 FQNNGV. CDR3 sequence: CASSLGPGLINYGYTF. The CDR3 DNA sequence: TGCGCCAGCAGCTTGGGCCCTGGGCTAATCAACTATGGCTACACCTTC.

The chain recombines TRBV19 with TRBJ1-4; 8 bases are shared with TRBD1. The CDR3 sequence is 15 residues long. CDR1 and CDR2 from the germline V gene are LNHDA and SQIVND (reference sequence). J gave up 7 bases and V 4 bases, and 8 bases lay outside the gene matches. In DNA form, the CDR3 reads TGTGCCAGTAGTACCTCAGGGGGCTGGGGTGAAAAACTGTTTTTT. Protein product: CASSTSGGWGEKLFF. Full variable domain (missing parts from reference TRBV19 and TRBJ1-4): DGGITQSPKYLFRKEGQNVTLSCEQNLNHDAMYWYRQDPGQGLRLIYYSQIVNDFQKGDIAEGYSVSREKKESFPLTVTSAQKNPTAFYLCASSTSGGWGEKLFFGSGTQLSVL.

Comments on this clonotype: The junction departs from germline at one end; a sequencing error may be responsible. V usage is TRBV6-5 and J usage is TRBJ2-3; 7 bases are a match to TRBD2. Germline V lookup: CDR1 MNHEY, CDR2 SVGAGI. CDR3 length: 16 residues. The CDR3 coding sequence is TGTGCCAGCGGTTACGGGTTACTAGCGAGCACAGATACGCAGTATTTT. Translation gives CASGYGLLASTDTQYF.

As concerns this clonotype: A junction boundary mismatches the germline segment, possibly from a read error. V usage is TRBV20-1 and J usage is TRBJ1-5, with D perhaps TRBD1 (6 bases). The germline V gene encodes CDR1 DFQATT and CDR2 SNEGSKA (reference sequence). CDR3 length equals 17 residues. The CDR3 DNA is TGCAGCGCTAGAGACTCCCTATACACAGGGCTCAATCAGCCCCAGCATTTT. Translating gives CSARDSLYTGLNQPQHF.

Turning to this clonotype: Possible read error: a much larger clone is one base away. The chain carries TRBV7-9 and TRBJ2-3; D is perhaps TRBD1 or TRBD2 (5 bases each). From germline, CDR1 is SEHNR and CDR2 FQNEAQ (reference sequence). CDR3 length: 15 residues. The DNA of the CDR3 is TGTGCCAGCAGCTCCGGGACCCTGATCACAGATACGCAGTCTTTT. Translation: CASSSGTLITDTQSF.

This clonotype was seen once. The chain joins TRBV7-8 to TRBJ2-5, with TRBD2 matching 13 bases. Germline V CDR1 and CDR2: SGHVS, FQNEAQ. The ends lost 5 bases at V and 7 bases at J; junction bases unmatched: 16. The CDR3 has 18 residues. The DNA for the CDR3 is TGTGCCAGCAGCCTCCACCCGATGACTAGCGGGAGGTCTGGGACCCAGTACTTC. This encodes CASSLHPMTSGRSGTQYF.

This clonotype was recorded once. As DNA, the CDR3 is TGTGCCACCAGCAGTTACAAATACTCTGGAAACACCATATATTTT. Its translation is CATSSYKYSGNTIYF. V usage is TRBV15 and J usage is TRBJ1-3, with D hard to call. The CDR3 is 15 amino acids. The germline V gene encodes CDR1 LNHNV and CDR2 YYDKDF (reference sequence). Trimming took off 3 bases at V and 0 bases at J, with 9 bases between the two ends.

The chain couples TRBV11-2 to TRBJ2-7; D perhaps matches TRBD2 (6 bases). Trimming stripped 1 base from V and 0 bases from J, with 13 bases between. This CDR3 has 16 amino acids. Germline V gene sequence: CDR1 SGHAT, CDR2 FQNNGV. This CDR3 reads CASSLGSVGSSYEQYF. The CDR3 bases are TGTGCCAGCAGCTTAGGGTCTGTCGGGAGCTCCTACGAGCAGTACTTC.

The chain uses TRBV7-2 and TRBJ2-7; D call uncertain. Per germline, CDR1 SGHTA and CDR2 FQGNSA. The CDR3 runs to 13 residues. V lost 1 base to trimming and J lost 5 bases, with 9 bases between them. The DNA of the CDR3 is TGTGCCAGCAGCTTAGTATTCCGCGACGAGCAGTACTTC. This encodes CASSLVFRDEQYF.

This clonotype was recorded many times. The rearrangement joins TRBV5-1 to TRBJ1-1, with D uncertain. From germline, CDR1 is SGHRS and CDR2 YFSETQ. CDR3 length: 13 amino acids. Deletions cut 5 bases from V and 2 bases from J, with 10 bases between. The CDR3 here is CASSIQDNTEAFF. The CDR3, as DNA: TGCGCCAGCAGTATCCAGGATAACACTGAAGCTTTCTTT. Combining the CDR3 with reference TRBV5-1 and TRBJ1-1 gives the whole variable domain KAGVTQTPRYLIKTRGQQVTLSCSPISGHRSVSWYQQTPGQGLQFLFEYFSETQRNKGNFPGRFSGRQFSNSRSEMNVSTLELGDSALYLCASSIQDNTEAFFGQGTRLTVV.

This clonotype showed up many times. This chain connects TRBV5-1 to TRBJ2-2; a possible D gene is TRBD2 (6 bases). Deletions cut 3 bases from V and 7 bases from J, with 10 bases between. The length of the CDR3 is 13 residues. In germline, CDR1 is SGHRS, CDR2 YFSETQ. CDR3 sequence (DNA): TGCGCCAGCAGCTGGGACTTGGGCGGGGAGCTGTTTTTT. Its protein is CASSWDLGGELFF.

The chain combines TRBV2 with TRBJ2-7; 7 nucleotides align to TRBD1. The DNA end is more similar to TRBJ2-5, so the J call may be wrong. Germline values: CDR1 SNHLY, CDR2 FYNNEI. The CDR3 covers 15 residues. The CDR3 sequence is CASSEGDSNQETQYF. CDR3 bases: TGTGCCAGCAGTGAAGGGGACAGTAACCAAGAGACCCAGTACTTC.

J is TRBJ2-2 and V is TRBV5-1; D is possibly TRBD1 or TRBD2 (7 bases each). The CDR3 sequence is 15 residues long. Deletions cut 4 bases from V and 3 bases from J, with 13 bases between. Germline CDR1 SGHRS, CDR2 YFSETQ. CDR3 coding DNA: TGCGCCAGCAGCGCGGGGGACAGAGACACCGGGGAGCTGTTTTTT. It encodes CASSAGDRDTGELFF.

There are a few counts of this clonotype. V and J are TRBV30 and TRBJ1-5; TRBD1 matches at 9 bases. Germline V gene data show CDR1 as GTSNPN and CDR2 as SVGIG (reference sequence). This CDR3 contains 15 residues. With 2 bases clipped from V and 7 bases from J, the junction kept 9 bases outside the gene matches. The CDR3 DNA reads TGTGCCTGGAGTCGCACAGGGGGCGCATGGCAGCCCCAGCATTTT. Protein sequence: CAWSRTGGAWQPQHF.

The count of this clonotype is one. This sequence joins TRBV20-1 and TRBJ1-2; no clear D gene. The CDR3 runs 17 residues. V lost 2 bases and J lost 8, with 27 bases in between. The germline CDR1 and CDR2 sequences are DFQATT and SNEGSKA (reference sequence). DNA for the CDR3: TGCAGTGCTAGACCTAGCGGGAACACCGGGGTCCCATCCGGCTACACCTTC. It specifies CSARPSGNTGVPSGYTF.

At least ten counts were recorded for this clonotype. The genes are TRBV5-1 and TRBJ2-7, with D perhaps assigned TRBD1 or TRBD2 (5 bases each). The CDR3 is 14 amino acids. Trimming took off 2 bases at V and 2 bases at J, with 11 bases between the two ends. Germline assignment: CDR1 SGHRS and CDR2 YFSETQ. The CDR3 DNA sequence: TGCGCCAGCAGCTTCAGAGGGGATGCCTACGAGCAGTACTTC. This codes for CASSFRGDAYEQYF.

The gene calls are TRBV6-6 and TRBJ1-6; D is unresolved. The length of the CDR3 is 14 residues. Per the germline V gene, CDR1 is MNHNY and CDR2 is SVGAGI (reference sequence). V was shortened by 7 bases and J by 0 bases, with 7 bases between the two germline ends. CDR3 amino acids: CASTLSSYNSPLHF. The CDR3 DNA reads as TGTGCCAGCACCTTGAGCTCCTATAATTCACCCCTCCACTTT.

Remarks on this clonotype: A read error may account for a junction end that differs from germline. The rearrangement uses TRBV10-2 and TRBJ2-7, with D perhaps matching TRBD2 (6 bases). Per germline, CDR1 WSHSY and CDR2 SAAADI. There are 13 residues in the CDR3. CDR3 DNA: TGCGCCAGCGCGGGACCAGCGCTCTACGAGCGGTACTTC. It yields the protein CASAGPALYERYF.

Many counts were recorded for this clonotype. The rearrangement joins TRBV12-3 or TRBV12-4 to TRBJ1-5; a weak D match, TRBD1 (5 bases). The CDR3 is 15 residues long. The germline V and J ends were trimmed by 6 bases and 7 bases, with 19 bases remaining between them. CDR3 amino acids: CASSLDGRGGQPQHF. As DNA, the CDR3 is TGTGCCAGCAGCCTAGACGGTAGGGGAGGCCAGCCCCAGCATTTT.

Details on this clonotype: A read error may explain this, as a much larger clone is one base away. This sequence joins TRBV12-3 or TRBV12-4 and TRBJ1-1; D is ambiguous. The length of the CDR3 is 13 residues. V lost 3 bases and J lost 1, with 6 bases in between. The CDR3 region is CASSFWRNTEAFF. DNA of the CDR3: TGTGCCAGCAGTTTCTGGCGGAACACTGAAGCTTTCTTT.

This clonotype came up many times. This sequence joins TRBV7-9 and TRBJ1-3; D is unclear. CDR3 length: 16 amino acids. The germline CDR1 and CDR2 sequences are SEHNR and FQNEAQ (reference sequence). The V end lost 4 bases, the J end lost 0 bases, and 13 bases lay between the germline ends. CDR3 amino acids: CASSSPGIPSGNTIYF. The CDR3, as DNA: TGTGCCAGCAGCTCCCCGGGCATTCCCTCTGGAAACACCATATATTTT.

Sample share makes this clonotype hyperexpanded. The chain recombines TRBV15 with TRBJ2-3; tentatively, D is TRBD2 (5 bases). The ends were cut back, 8 bases at V and 0 bases at J, with 15 bases in the middle. Germline V gene data show CDR1 as LNHNV and CDR2 as YYDKDF (reference sequence). The CDR3 length is 15 residues. CDR3 sequence reads: CATSGADSSTDTQYF. In DNA form, the CDR3 reads TGTGCCACCTCGGGCGCGGACTCTAGCACAGATACGCAGTATTTT.

This clonotype was seen repeatedly, ten times or more. The chain carries TRBV4-1 and TRBJ2-5; TRBD1 matches at 8 bases. CDR1 and CDR2 (germline): MGHRA, YSYEKL. The CDR3 loop spans 15 amino acids. V lost 0 bases to trimming and J lost 4 bases; unmatched junction nucleotides: 4. CDR3 in DNA: TGCGCCAGCAGCCAAGAGACAGGGGTTCGAGAGACCCAGTACTTC. Translated: CASSQETGVRETQYF.

This clonotype was found many times. V is TRBV7-3 and J is TRBJ2-5, with D possibly being TRBD2 (5 bases). Trimming stripped 4 bases from V and 4 bases from J, with 16 bases between. From germline, CDR1 is SGHTA and CDR2 FQGTGA. The CDR3 has 15 amino acids. The CDR3 sequence: CASSSLGLSGETQYF. In DNA, the CDR3 is TGTGCCAGCAGCTCGTTAGGACTGTCAGGAGAGACCCAGTACTTC. The whole variable domain, filled in from reference TRBV7-3 and TRBJ2-5, reads GAGVSQTPSNKVTEKGKYVELRCDPISGHTALYWYRQSLGQGPEFLIYFQGTGAADDSGLPNDRFFAVRPEGSVSTLKIQRTERGDSAVYLCASSSLGLSGETQYFGPGTRLLVL.

This clonotype was picked up many times. The chain recombines TRBV2 with TRBJ1-2; the match to TRBD1 covers 9 bases. V lost 6 bases and J lost 8; bases outside the gene matches: 4. The CDR3 length is 12 residues. The germline gives CDR1 SNHLY, CDR2 FYNNEI. The CDR3 DNA reads as TGTGCCAGCAGGCGGACAGGGGTCGGCTACACCTTC. This gives the protein CASRRTGVGYTF.

The sample holds many counts of this clonotype. This chain uses TRBV19 with TRBJ2-3; D ambiguous. CDR3 length: 13 amino acids. V was trimmed by 11 bases and J by 2 bases, leaving 14 bases between them. The V gene's germline CDR1 is LNHDA and CDR2 SQIVND (reference sequence). In DNA form, the CDR3 reads TGTGCCGCTCGAGACTTCCTCACAGATACGCAGTATTTT. Its protein product is CAARDFLTDTQYF.

This clonotype was seen ten or more times. V and J are TRBV12-3 or TRBV12-4 and TRBJ2-7, with 7 bases aligning to TRBD1. V dropped 6 bases and J dropped 0; count of bases not matched to a gene: 8. The CDR3 has 15 residues. CDR3 region: CASSRGTASSYEQYF. The CDR3 DNA follows: TGTGCCAGCAGCCGAGGGACAGCGAGCTCCTACGAGCAGTACTTC.